These 29 T cell receptor beta chains came from one sample sequenced in a study of glioma-infiltrating T cells after dendritic cell vaccination listed by TCRdb under 2016. Library preparation used the immunoSEQ multiplex PCR assay. This immuneACCESS table, as held by TCRdb, lists in-frame sequences with V and J called but not all clones. Of the missing ones, under half trace to an unresolved V gene in checked studies; the others have no known cause. This sample comprises 50,000 to 70,000 clones, about 80% of them detected only once. The top ten hold more than 15% of the sample. This sample's time point label indicates: after dendritic cell vaccination, including at tumor progression/relapse. Sequencing used blood, obtained after dendritic cell vaccination. The receptors come from a human donor with glioblastoma.

This chain connects TRBV6-6 to TRBJ2-7; 8 bases align to TRBD1. Germline values: CDR1 MNHNY, CDR2 SVGAGI (reference sequence). The J segment lost 5 bases and the V segment lost 6 bases, leaving 9 bases of the junction unmatched. The CDR3 consists of 14 residues. The CDR3 protein is CASRITGGYNEQYF. For the CDR3, the DNA is TGTGCCAGCAGAATTACAGGGGGTTACAACGAGCAGTACTTC.

This clone was observed a few times. J is TRBJ1-2 and V is TRBV14; D unresolved. There are 14 residues in the CDR3. CDR1 is SGHDN and CDR2 is FVKESK in the germline V gene. Trimming left V 4 bases short and J 6 bases short, with 15 bases between. The CDR3 region is CASSPHDRAHGYTF. CDR3 bases: TGTGCCAGCAGCCCACACGATCGAGCGCATGGCTACACCTTC.

This chain connects TRBV30 to TRBJ2-5; 11 bases are shared with TRBD1. The V and J ends lost 0 bases and 5 bases, in that order; junction bases with no gene match: 5. The CDR3 spans 15 residues. Germline lookup yields CDR1 GTSNPN and CDR2 SVGIG (reference sequence). The chain's CDR3 is CAWSVRDRGGETQYF. DNA for the CDR3: TGTGCCTGGAGTGTACGGGACAGGGGGGGCGAGACCCAGTACTTC.

The rearrangement uses TRBV27 and TRBJ1-2; D uncertain. Germline CDR1 is MNHEY and CDR2 is SMNVEV (reference sequence). V dropped 5 bases and J dropped 8 bases, with 12 bases sitting between them. The CDR3 sequence is 12 residues long. CDR3 loop: CASSTNEAGYTF. CDR3 DNA sequence: TGTGCCAGCAGTACCAATGAGGCGGGCTACACCTTC.

This clone was picked up a small number of times. The rearrangement links TRBV7-8 to TRBJ2-5, with 9 positions matching TRBD2. The germline CDR1 and CDR2 sequences are SGHVS and FQNEAQ. J gave up 7 bases and V 1 base, and 10 bases lay outside the gene matches. The CDR3 length is 16 residues. The CDR3 is CASSLGPGTSKGTQYF. In DNA, the CDR3 is TGTGCCAGCAGCTTAGGCCCCGGGACTAGCAAGGGGACCCAGTACTTC.

Written as DNA, the CDR3 is TGTGCCAGCAGTTACGTAAGGGGCCGCGAGCAGTTCTTC. Translated, it gives CASSYVRGREQFF. The V gene is TRBV6-5, the J gene TRBJ2-1; maybe TRBD1 (5 bases). The V end lost 2 bases, the J end lost 10 bases, and 12 bases lay between the germline ends. Germline V CDR1 and CDR2: MNHEY, SVGAGI. This CDR3 is built from 13 residues.

The chain uses TRBV5-1 and TRBJ2-2; 11 bases agree with TRBD2. CDR3 length equals 16 residues. CDR1 SGHRS and CDR2 YFSETQ come from the germline V gene. V lost 4 bases to trimming and J lost 6 bases; unmatched junction nucleotides: 8. The chain's CDR3 is CASSVLAGGSAGELFF. CDR3 coding DNA: TGCGCCAGCAGCGTGTTAGCGGGGGGGAGCGCCGGGGAGCTGTTTTTT.

This clone appeared a few times. V and J are TRBV6-4 and TRBJ1-5, with D possibly matching TRBD1 (6 bases). The CDR3 totals 12 residues. V was cut by 9 bases and J by 9 bases, with 15 bases left in between. The germline CDR1 and CDR2 sequences are MRHNA and SNTAGT. The DNA of the CDR3 is TGTGCCAGAGGACAGACAACAGGGCCCCAGCATTTT. Protein product: CARGQTTGPQHF.

This chain joins TRBV13 and TRBJ2-7, with D possibly being TRBD1 (6 bases). Germline V gives CDR1 PRHDT, CDR2 FYEKMQ (reference sequence). The CDR3 is 11 residues long. V was shortened by 5 bases and J by 7 bases, with 9 bases between the two germline ends. CDR3 bases: TGTGCCAGCAGCCTAACAGGGGAGCAGTACTTC. This sequence encodes CASSLTGEQYF.

The chain joins TRBV7-9 to TRBJ1-2; possible D gene TRBD1, 6 bases. The V and J ends lost 1 base and 2 bases respectively, with 14 bases between them. The germline V gene encodes CDR1 SEHNR and CDR2 FQNEAQ (reference sequence). CDR3 length equals 16 residues. The CDR3 coding sequence is TGTGCCAGCAGCTTAGGGGCAGGGGAAGAGAACTATGGCTACACCTTC. It encodes CASSLGAGEENYGYTF.

The chain is built from TRBV13 and TRBJ1-4, with D possibly matching TRBD1 (5 bases). Germline values: CDR1 PRHDT, CDR2 FYEKMQ (reference sequence). V was shortened by 6 bases and J by 5 bases, with 13 bases between the two germline ends. The length of the CDR3 is 14 residues. CDR3 sequence (DNA): TGTGCCAGCAGTCGATTAGGGGTAAATGAAAAACTGTTTTTT. Its protein is CASSRLGVNEKLFF.

The J gene is TRBJ1-1, the V gene TRBV20-1, with a tentative D call TRBD1 (6 bases). The V gene's germline CDR1 is DFQATT and CDR2 SNEGSKA (reference sequence). The V and J ends lost 6 bases and 7 bases respectively, with 9 bases between them. The CDR3 is 10 amino acids. CDR3 sequence: CSAKDSEAFF. The CDR3 DNA follows: TGCAGTGCAAAGGACAGTGAAGCTTTCTTT.

This rearrangement joins TRBV18 to TRBJ2-6; D is possibly TRBD2 (6 bases). The CDR3 is made up of 17 amino acids. Germline V gives CDR1 KGHSH, CDR2 LQKENI. Trimming removed 6 bases from V and 0 bases from J, with 15 bases in between. In nucleotides, the CDR3 is TGTGCCAGCTCTATAGGGACTCCCAGCTCTGGGGCCAACGTCCTGACTTTC. Translated, it gives CASSIGTPSSGANVLTF.

This chain uses TRBV5-1 with TRBJ2-7; 8 nucleotides match TRBD2. This CDR3 is built from 13 residues. The V segment lost 10 bases and the J segment 2 bases; nucleotides outside the gene matches: 8. Germline CDR1 SGHRS, CDR2 YFSETQ. This CDR3 is CASSGGPAYEQYF. The CDR3 nucleotides read TGCGCCTCCTCGGGGGGGCCTGCCTACGAGCAGTACTTC.

The chain is built from TRBV5-1 and TRBJ1-2, with D unclear. CDR1 is SGHRS and CDR2 is YFSETQ in the germline V gene. V lost 0 bases to trimming and J lost 2 bases, with 17 bases between them. The length of the CDR3 is 17 residues. This chain's CDR3 is CASSLAPPAGTNYGYTF. The CDR3, as DNA: TGCGCCAGCAGCTTGGCGCCCCCAGCGGGAACGAACTATGGCTACACCTTC.

This clone was recorded once. V is TRBV30 and J is TRBJ2-1, with TRBD2 matching 8 bases. The germline V gene encodes CDR1 GTSNPN and CDR2 SVGIG (reference sequence). CDR3 length equals 13 residues. V lost 1 base, J lost 8 bases, and 4 bases stayed unmatched. CDR3 in amino acids: CAWSAGGGYEQFF. The CDR3 coding sequence is TGTGCCTGGAGTGCCGGGGGGGGATATGAGCAGTTCTTC. Full variable domain (outside the CDR3, taken from reference TRBV30 and TRBJ2-1): SQTIHQWPATLVQPVGSPLSLECTVEGTSNPNLYWYRQAAGRGLQLLFYSVGIGQISSEVPQNLSASRPQDRQFILSSKKLLLSDSGFYLCAWSAGGGYEQFFGPGTRLTVL.

The rearrangement uses TRBV28 and TRBJ1-2; D is possibly TRBD1 (5 bases). This CDR3 contains 13 residues. The V gene lost 4 bases and the J gene lost 8 bases, with 14 bases spanning the gap. Per germline, CDR1 MDHEN and CDR2 SYDVKM. The CDR3 protein is CASSSPGIVGYTF. DNA for the CDR3: TGTGCCAGCAGTTCCCCAGGGATTGTCGGCTACACCTTC.

This CDR3 reads CASGHSNQPQHF. The CDR3 region has the DNA TGTGCCAGCGGGCATAGCAATCAGCCCCAGCATTTT. V gene TRBV6-5 combines with J gene TRBJ1-5, with D uncertain. CDR1 is MNHEY, CDR2 SVGAGI, per germline. V was clipped by 8 bases and J by 0 bases, with 5 bases between them. This CDR3 contains 12 residues.

The chain links TRBV28 to TRBJ2-7, with 15 nucleotides matching TRBD2. V dropped 0 bases and J dropped 6; count of bases not matched to a gene: 6. CDR1 and CDR2 from the germline V gene are MDHEN and SYDVKM. The CDR3 spans 17 residues. Here the CDR3 DNA reads TGTGCCAGCAGTTTATGGGGACTAGCGGGGGGCCCCGGCGAGCAGTACTTC. Encoded protein: CASSLWGLAGGPGEQYF.

The J gene is TRBJ2-5, the V gene TRBV5-1; perhaps TRBD1 as D (6 bases). The end of the DNA aligns better with TRBJ2-7, so the J call may be wrong. Germline V lookup: CDR1 SGHRS, CDR2 YFSETQ. The CDR3 runs to 14 residues. The DNA for the CDR3 is TGCGCCAGCAGCTTGGGCGTCAGGGGCGGCGAGCAGTACTTC. Protein: CASSLGVRGGEQYF.

This sequence joins TRBV4-1 and TRBJ2-5; 15 bases align to TRBD2. CDR3 size: 17 residues. In germline, CDR1 is MGHRA, CDR2 YSYEKL. The V segment lost 4 bases and the J segment 5 bases; nucleotides outside the gene matches: 8. Here the CDR3 DNA reads TGCGCCAGCAGCCTCCTCGGACTAGCGGGGGGGCGGGAGACCCAGTACTTC. It is translated as CASSLLGLAGGRETQYF.

The V gene is TRBV5-6, the J gene TRBJ2-1; D might be TRBD2 (6 bases). There are 14 residues in the CDR3. Germline V gives CDR1 SGHDT, CDR2 YYEEEE. Trimming left V 4 bases short and J 8 bases short, with 16 bases between. CDR3 sequence: CASSPTLAFDEQFF. The CDR3 DNA sequence: TGTGCCAGCAGCCCAACACTAGCTTTCGATGAGCAGTTCTTC.

The CDR3 region has the DNA TGTGCCACCAGCAGAGCAGGGGTCTTAAACATTCAGTACTTC. This sequence encodes CATSRAGVLNIQYF. The chain joins TRBV15 to TRBJ2-4, with D perhaps matching TRBD1 (6 bases). CDR1 is LNHNV, CDR2 YYDKDF, per germline (reference sequence). Trimming stripped 1 base from V and 6 bases from J, with 10 bases between. The CDR3 covers 14 residues. Drawing the rest from reference TRBV15 and TRBJ2-4, the complete variable domain is DAMVIQNPRYQVTQFGKPVTLSCSQTLNHNVMYWYQQKSSQAPKLLFHYYDKDFNNEADTPDNFQSRRPNTSFCFLDIRSPGLGDTAMYLCATSRAGVLNIQYFGAGTRLSVL.

The chain has TRBV6-5 and TRBJ1-1; unclear D gene. The germline V gene encodes CDR1 MNHEY and CDR2 SVGAGI. Trimming removed 5 bases from V and 1 base from J, with 8 bases in between. The CDR3 is 13 amino acids. Here the CDR3 DNA reads TGTGCCAGCAGTCGACATGGGAACACTGAAGCTTTCTTT. Its protein is CASSRHGNTEAFF.

This clone was observed a few times. This chain uses TRBV5-1 with TRBJ1-4; TRBD1 agrees at 9 bases. This CDR3 has 16 residues. The V gene end was trimmed by 6 bases and the J gene end by 7 bases; junction bases not matched to a gene: 13. The V gene's germline CDR1 is SGHRS and CDR2 YFSETQ. CDR3 DNA: TGCGCCAGCAACAGGGGGCAAGCTCCACGTGGTGAAAAACTGTTTTTT. Translating it yields CASNRGQAPRGEKLFF.

The rearrangement links TRBV4-1 to TRBJ2-7, with TRBD2 matching 7 bases. V was pared by 4 bases and J by 5 bases, with 11 bases of the junction left unmatched. The CDR3 totals 15 residues. In germline, CDR1 is MGHRA, CDR2 YSYEKL. Written as DNA, the CDR3 is TGCGCCAGCAGCCCAAGACTAGCAACCTCGCACGAGCAGTACTTC. It yields the protein CASSPRLATSHEQYF.

This clone was observed a single time. The chain carries TRBV7-9 and TRBJ2-2, with 7 bases aligning to TRBD2. The CDR3 consists of 14 residues. Germline values: CDR1 SEHNR, CDR2 FQNEAQ (reference sequence). The J segment lost 7 bases and the V segment lost 5 bases, leaving 7 bases of the junction unmatched. The CDR3 DNA sequence: TGTGCCAGCAGCCCGGGAGGAGAAGGCGGGGAGCTGTTTTTT. Translated, it gives CASSPGGEGGELFF.

This clone has a single count. The CDR3 carries no conserved terminal phenylalanine or tryptophan, so it likely arises from a read error. The DNA is omitted, as the CDR3 cannot be located on it reliably, and the CDR3 follows TCRdb's listing. The chain employs TRBV4-3 and TRBJ1-2; the table calls TRBD1, which could not be checked here. Germline V lookup: CDR1 LGHNA, CDR2 YSLEER. The CDR3 contains 13 residues when both ends are counted. Here the CDR3 reads CASSTGTGIHVSL.

CDR3 region: CASSPYPGGNTIYF. For the CDR3, the DNA is TGTGCCAGCAGCCCCTATCCAGGGGGAAACACCATATATTTT. The chain combines TRBV7-2 with TRBJ1-3; the D gene is possibly TRBD1 (5 bases). Between the trimmed V and J ends, which lost 5 bases and 4 bases, there was a span of 12 bases. Germline assignment: CDR1 SGHTA and CDR2 FQGNSA. The CDR3 spans 14 residues.